This T cell receptor (beta chain) derives from a study of CD8 T cells in ankylosing spondylitis. Using its own MiXCR run on the 5' RACE reads, TCRdb lists one record per CDR3 protein. The top ten hold around a third of the sample, which has 15,000 to 20,000 distinct CDR3 sequences, approximately 8.4% seen once. CDR3 length: 15 amino acids. The V gene end was trimmed by 7 bases and the J gene end by 1 base; junction bases not matched to a gene: 10. CDR1 SQVTM and CDR2 ANQGSEA come from the germline V gene. This clonotype was observed at least ten times. The genes are TRBV29-1 and TRBJ2-3; 8 positions agree with TRBD2. This TCR came from a male donor with ankylosing spondylitis or in good health (not recorded which). Sequencing was carried out using blood. DNA for the CDR3: TGCAGCGCTCCCCATAGCGGGGACCGCACAGATACGCAGTATTTT. It translates to CSAPHSGDRTDTQYF.